By share, the clone carrying this T cell receptor (beta chain) ranks as medium-sized. Its antigen is currently unknown. Study-level findings and limits: The TCR gene usage of tumor memory CD4+ T cells clustered together with blood and lymph node memory CD4+ cells and with lymph node naive CD4+ cells. Tumor Tregs overlapped most with tumor, then blood, naive CD4+ cells.

Constant-region reverse primers amplified full-length variable regions, followed by semi-nested Nested Universal Primer A PCR. TCRdb used MiXCR to reprocess the 5' RACE reads, holding one entry per CDR3 protein. Among 25,000 to 40,000 distinct CDR3 sequences, about 24% were seen once, and the ten largest hold 4.3%. This CDR3 spans 13 amino acids. Trimming stripped 5 bases from V and 5 bases from J, with 11 bases between. Germline V gene data show CDR1 as SGHTA and CDR2 as FQGTGA. V usage is TRBV7-3 and J usage is TRBJ2-3; D is unclear. Sequences were obtained from memory CD4+ T cells sorted from blood. Subset noted: memory CD4+ T cells, CD4+CD45RO+CD25-. The TCR sequence derives from a female donor with breast cancer. The CDR3 nucleotides read TGTGCCAGCAGCAACTTAGCCAGAGATACGCAGTATTTT. This encodes CASSNLARDTQYF.